A selection of T cell receptor beta chains follows, all from one sample in a study of cytomegalovirus exposure and HLA in healthy donors. The repertoire was sequenced with immunoSEQ multiplex PCR; TCRdb's copy has only in-frame clones and lacks some. Here the sample spans 150,000 to 200,000 clones, around 74% being singletons. The sequenced sample was PBMCs. The receptors shown here come from a female donor in good health and CMV-seronegative. CDR3s include the opening cysteine and the closing phenylalanine or tryptophan. D genes are given only for firm matches. Not all rows give a size; the values are once, few, many and, for expanded clones, a class.

v_call	d_call	clone_size	j_call	cdr3_nt	cdr3_aa
TRBV7-3	TRBD1	.	TRBJ1-1	TGTGCCAGCAGCTCGCAGACAGGGGAGACTGAAGCTTTCTTT	CASSSQTGETEAFF
TRBV18	.	.	TRBJ2-3	TGTGCCAGCTCTCCTATAGCAGATACGCAGTATTTT	CASSPIADTQYF
TRBV27	TRBD1	few	TRBJ1-5	TGTGCCAGCAGCGGTACAGGGGGCCTGGAGCCCCAGCATTTT	CASSGTGGLEPQHF
TRBV9	TRBD1	.	TRBJ1-4	TGTGCCAGCAGCGTAGACAGGGGGGGTGAAAAACTGTTTTTT	CASSVDRGGEKLFF
TRBV10-1	TRBD1	medium-sized	TRBJ1-5	TGCGCCAGCAGTGAATACAGGGGAAGCAATCAGCCCCAGCATTTT	CASSEYRGSNQPQHF
TRBV4-1	TRBD1	.	TRBJ1-1	TGCGCCAGCAGCCGGACAGGACGGACTGAAGCTTTCTTT	CASSRTGRTEAFF
TRBV5-1	TRBD1	once	TRBJ1-1	TGCGCCAGCAGCTTGGAATTGGGGACAGGAGCTTTCTTT	CASSLELGTGAFF
TRBV14	.	.	TRBJ1-4	TGTGCCAGCAGCTCCCTTCTCCTTAATGAAAAACTGTTTTTT	CASSSLLLNEKLFF
TRBV18	.	.	TRBJ1-6	TGTGCCAGCTCCCGTGAGGGCTCCTATAATTCACCCCTCCACTTT	CASSREGSYNSPLHF
TRBV19	TRBD2	.	TRBJ2-2	TGTGCCAGTAGTATGGGTCTAGCGGGAGGGTTCGCGAACACCGGGGAGCTGTTTTTT	CASSMGLAGGFANTGELFF
TRBV12-5	TRBD2	.	TRBJ2-1	TGTGCTAGTGGTTTCGGGACTAGCGGGCTCGATGAGCAGTTCTTC	CASGFGTSGLDEQFF